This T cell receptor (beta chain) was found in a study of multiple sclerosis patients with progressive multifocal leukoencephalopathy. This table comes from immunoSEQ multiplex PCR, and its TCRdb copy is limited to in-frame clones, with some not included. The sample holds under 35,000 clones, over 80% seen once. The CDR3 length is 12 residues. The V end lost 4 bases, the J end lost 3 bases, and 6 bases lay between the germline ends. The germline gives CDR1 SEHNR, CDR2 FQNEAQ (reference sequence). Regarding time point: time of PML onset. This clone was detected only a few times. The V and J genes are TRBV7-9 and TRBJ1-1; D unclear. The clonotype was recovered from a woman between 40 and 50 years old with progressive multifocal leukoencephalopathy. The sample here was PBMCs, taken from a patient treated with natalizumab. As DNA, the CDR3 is TGTGCCAGCAGCTCCTTGGACACTGAAGCTTTCTTT. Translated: CASSSLDTEAFF.